The rows below give T cell receptor beta chains drawn from one sample of a study of tumor-infiltrating lymphocytes in localized non-small cell lung cancer. Profiled with immunoSEQ multiplex PCR; TCRdb holds only in-frame clones, not every one. The sample includes thousands of clones, less than 75% seen only once; the top ten take under 15%. The sample taken for sequencing was uninvolved lung tissue not adjacent to the tumor. The receptors here all came from a human donor with non-small cell lung cancer. The CDR3 runs from the conserved cysteine through the conserved F or W. D genes are given only for firm matches. Clone size is not always given. Where it is, it says once, few, many or a class for expanded clones.

CDR3 protein	CDR3 DNA	V gene	J gene	D gene	clone size
CASSYSAGKEKLFF	TGTGCCAGCAGTTACTCGGCAGGGAAGGAAAAACTGTTTTTT	TRBV6-5	TRBJ1-4	NA	few
CASSAGRTSSGNTIYF	TGTGCCAGCAGCGCGGGACGGACTAGCTCTGGAAACACCATATATTTT	TRBV5-8	TRBJ1-3	NA	NA
CASSFAGSSYEQYF	TGTGCCAGCAGCTTTGCAGGGAGCTCCTACGAGCAGTACTTC	TRBV13	TRBJ2-7	NA	NA
CASSFGLAGVVAGELFF	TGCGCCAGCAGCTTTGGACTAGCGGGAGTTGTTGCCGGGGAGCTGTTTTTT	TRBV5-1	TRBJ2-2	TRBD2	NA
CASGNSGRENTGELFF	TGTGCCAGCGGAAATAGCGGGAGGGAGAACACCGGGGAGCTGTTTTTT	TRBV11-2	TRBJ2-2	TRBD2	NA
CASSLLRGSDGYTF	TGCGCCAGCAGCTTGTTGAGGGGGTCGGATGGCTACACCTTC	TRBV5-1	TRBJ1-2	NA	NA
CASSLSLAELTYEQYF	TGTGCCAGCAGTTTATCCCTAGCGGAATTGACCTACGAGCAGTACTTC	TRBV28	TRBJ2-7	TRBD2	NA
CASSSVPDRAEAFF	TGTGCCAGCAGCTCGGTACCTGATAGGGCTGAAGCTTTCTTT	TRBV7-6	TRBJ1-1	NA	NA
CASSRGQGPANYGYTF	TGCGCCAGCAGCCGCGGACAGGGACCTGCTAACTATGGCTACACCTTC	TRBV10-2	TRBJ1-2	TRBD1	NA
CATRGGQGQETQYF	TGTGCCACCAGAGGAGGACAGGGTCAAGAGACCCAGTACTTC	TRBV10-3	TRBJ2-5	TRBD1	NA
CASSLGSQPQHF	TGTGCCAGCAGCCTAGGAAGTCAGCCCCAGCATTTT	TRBV5-8	TRBJ1-5	NA	NA
CAFYSRAATNYGYTF	TGTGCCTTTTACAGCCGGGCAGCGACTAACTATGGCTACACCTTC	TRBV30	TRBJ1-2	NA	NA
CAGSVLGTSNEQFF	TGTGCCGGTTCCGTGCTAGGGACTAGCAATGAGCAGTTCTTC	TRBV6-1	TRBJ2-1	TRBD2	NA
CASSDGLAGHEQFF	TGCGCCAGCAGCGACGGACTAGCGGGCCATGAGCAGTTCTTC	TRBV5-1	TRBJ2-1	TRBD2	NA
CASRRLAGPLEQFF	TGTGCCAGCAGGAGACTAGCGGGCCCTCTAGAGCAGTTCTTC	TRBV2	TRBJ2-1	TRBD2	NA
CASSLEFLPEQFF	TGTGCCAGCAGCTTAGAGTTCCTACCAGAGCAGTTCTTC	TRBV7-9	TRBJ2-1	NA	NA
CASSFCLAGASGETQYF	TGTGCTAGCAGCTTTTGCCTAGCTGGGGCGTCTGGGGAGACCCAGTACTTC	TRBV7-7	TRBJ2-5	NA	NA
CASSARTSGGWTGELFF	TGTGCCAGCAGCGCCAGGACTAGCGGGGGGTGGACCGGGGAGCTGTTTTTT	TRBV9	TRBJ2-2	TRBD2	NA
CATRLGGSGQETQYF	TGTGCCACCAGGCTGGGGGGGTCGGGACAAGAGACCCAGTACTTC	TRBV15	TRBJ2-5	TRBD2	NA
CASRADGDSNQPQHF	TGTGCCAGCAGAGCAGACGGTGATAGCAATCAGCCCCAGCATTTT	TRBV2	TRBJ1-5	NA	NA
CAIPLTNNEQYF	TGTGCCATTCCCTTGACAAATAACGAGCAGTACTTC	TRBV6-1	TRBJ2-7	NA	NA
CASSLRSSGDTGELFF	TGCGCCAGCAGCTTGCGGTCTAGCGGGGACACCGGGGAGCTGTTTTTT	TRBV5-1	TRBJ2-2	TRBD2	NA
CASSLAIQSGGLQETQYF	TGTGCCAGCAGCTTAGCGATTCAAAGCGGGGGGCTCCAAGAGACCCAGTACTTC	TRBV7-2	TRBJ2-5	TRBD2	NA
CASSETGAGELFF	TGTGCCAGCAGTGAAACAGGAGCCGGGGAGCTGTTTTTT	TRBV2	TRBJ2-2	NA	NA
CASSLKSVQETQYF	TGTGCCAGCAGCTTAAAGTCAGTCCAAGAGACCCAGTACTTC	TRBV7-9	TRBJ2-5	NA	NA
CASTQLTGGETQYF	TGCGCCAGCACTCAACTCACGGGGGGAGAGACCCAGTACTTC	TRBV5-1	TRBJ2-5	TRBD2	NA
CASSPVQFTLNTEAFF	TGTGCCAGCAGCCCGGTACAATTCACCTTGAACACTGAAGCTTTCTTT	TRBV7-8	TRBJ1-1	NA	NA
CASSELAGGSYEQYF	TGTGCCAGCAGTGAACTAGCGGGGGGTTCCTACGAGCAGTACTTC	TRBV2	TRBJ2-7	TRBD2	once
CASSLNPDSGGSTGELFF	TGTGCCAGCAGCTTAAATCCTGACAGCGGGGGCAGCACCGGGGAGCTGTTTTTT	TRBV7-6	TRBJ2-2	TRBD2	NA
CASSPAQRSYTDTQYF	TGCGCCAGCAGCCCGGCACAGAGGTCCTACACAGATACGCAGTATTTT	TRBV4-1	TRBJ2-3	NA	NA
CASIQQGTNTEAFF	TGTGCCAGCATACAACAGGGAACCAACACTGAAGCTTTCTTT	TRBV2	TRBJ1-1	NA	NA
CASSIRDRRDTQYF	TGTGCCAGTAGTATCCGGGACCGCCGGGATACGCAGTATTTT	TRBV19	TRBJ2-3	NA	NA
CASSLGPTGGVSEKLFF	TGCGCCAGCAGCTTGGGCCCGACAGGGGGCGTGAGTGAAAAACTGTTTTTT	TRBV5-1	TRBJ1-4	TRBD1	NA
CASSGSGGELFF	TGTGCCAGCAGTGGGTCAGGGGGGGAGCTGTTTTTT	TRBV2	TRBJ2-2	NA	NA
CASSKRTSGISDTQYF	TGTGCCAGCAGCAAACGGACTAGCGGGATCTCAGATACGCAGTATTTT	TRBV7-9	TRBJ2-3	TRBD2	NA
CASSATSGSYEQYF	TGTGCCAGCAGTGCCACTAGCGGGAGTTACGAGCAGTACTTC	TRBV25-1	TRBJ2-7	TRBD2	NA
CASSGSLGFETQYF	TGTGCCAGCAGTGGTTCCTTGGGATTTGAGACCCAGTACTTC	TRBV2	TRBJ2-5	NA	few
CASSLETGELFF	TGTGCCAGCAGCTTAGAGACCGGGGAGCTGTTTTTT	TRBV7-2	TRBJ2-2	NA	NA
CASSLGGLDQETQYF	TGTGCCAGCAGCTTAGGCGGACTCGACCAAGAGACCCAGTACTTC	TRBV7-8	TRBJ2-5	NA	few
CASSLTGTYRTHTQYF	TGTGCCAGCAGCTTAACCGGGACTTACCGGACCCATACGCAGTATTTT	TRBV13	TRBJ2-3	NA	NA
CASSPRGRQAKNIQYF	TGTGCCAGCAGTCCCCGGGGGAGACAAGCCAAAAACATTCAGTACTTC	TRBV28	TRBJ2-4	NA	NA
CASRPAGGLYNEQFF	TGTGCCAGCAGACCAGCGGGAGGGCTTTACAATGAGCAGTTCTTC	TRBV27	TRBJ2-1	TRBD2	NA
CASSLGTATYEQYF	TGTGCCAGCAGCTTAGGGACCGCTACCTACGAGCAGTACTTC	TRBV7-9	TRBJ2-7	NA	few
CASSFGLAGTEQYF	TGCGCCAGCAGTTTCGGACTAGCGGGAACCGAGCAGTACTTC	TRBV10-2	TRBJ2-7	TRBD2	NA
CASSLARTDTQYF	TGTGCCAGCAGTTTAGCCCGCACAGATACGCAGTATTTT	TRBV28	TRBJ2-3	NA	NA
CASSVSTGAGALNEQFF	TGTGCCAGCAGCGTCTCAACGGGGGCAGGGGCTTTGAATGAGCAGTTCTTC	TRBV9	TRBJ2-1	NA	NA
CASSYGTQARRGYTF	TGTGCCAGCAGTTACGGGACTCAGGCCAGGAGAGGCTACACCTTC	TRBV6-5	TRBJ1-2	NA	NA
CASSIVTGGSGNTIYF	TGTGCCAGCAGCATAGTGACAGGGGGCTCTGGAAACACCATATATTTT	TRBV7-9	TRBJ1-3	TRBD1	NA
CASSLAVGVRGYTF	TGCGCCAGCAGCTTGGCTGTCGGGGTAAGAGGCTACACCTTC	TRBV5-1	TRBJ1-2	NA	NA
CASSPEGGAADTQYF	TGTGCCAGCAGTCCTGAAGGGGGGGCGGCAGATACGCAGTATTTT	TRBV6-5	TRBJ2-3	NA	NA
CASEEVNTGELFF	TGCGCCAGCGAGGAGGTGAACACCGGGGAGCTGTTTTTT	TRBV5-1	TRBJ2-2	NA	medium-sized
CASSLAGTVNQPQHF	TGTGCCAGCAGCTTAGCAGGGACAGTCAATCAGCCCCAGCATTTT	TRBV7-2	TRBJ1-5	TRBD1	NA
CASSYQARNYGYTF	TGTGCCAGCAGTTACCAGGCCAGGAACTATGGCTACACCTTC	TRBV6-6	TRBJ1-2	NA	once
CASSESGADQPQHF	TGTGCCAGCAGTGAATCGGGGGCGGATCAGCCCCAGCATTTT	TRBV6-1	TRBJ1-5	NA	NA